A single TCR beta chain is shown here with its context. This sample was taken from a study of blood T cell repertoires in COVID-19. Profiled with immunoSEQ multiplex PCR; TCRdb holds only in-frame clones, not every one. This sample has a few hundred thousand clones, with approximately 85% found just once. The CDR3 has 16 residues. The germline V gene has CDR1 MGHRA and CDR2 YSYEKL. Unmatched junction bases numbered 12, after V lost 5 bases and J lost 8 bases. The sample comprised peripheral blood. The TCR was taken from an elderly man with acute or convalescent COVID-19. The chain is built from TRBV4-1 and TRBJ1-2, with TRBD1 matching 12 bases. Here the CDR3 DNA reads TGCGCCAGCAGCTATAGGGTTGGGACAGGGGGCATCGGCTACACCTTC. It yields the protein CASSYRVGTGGIGYTF.